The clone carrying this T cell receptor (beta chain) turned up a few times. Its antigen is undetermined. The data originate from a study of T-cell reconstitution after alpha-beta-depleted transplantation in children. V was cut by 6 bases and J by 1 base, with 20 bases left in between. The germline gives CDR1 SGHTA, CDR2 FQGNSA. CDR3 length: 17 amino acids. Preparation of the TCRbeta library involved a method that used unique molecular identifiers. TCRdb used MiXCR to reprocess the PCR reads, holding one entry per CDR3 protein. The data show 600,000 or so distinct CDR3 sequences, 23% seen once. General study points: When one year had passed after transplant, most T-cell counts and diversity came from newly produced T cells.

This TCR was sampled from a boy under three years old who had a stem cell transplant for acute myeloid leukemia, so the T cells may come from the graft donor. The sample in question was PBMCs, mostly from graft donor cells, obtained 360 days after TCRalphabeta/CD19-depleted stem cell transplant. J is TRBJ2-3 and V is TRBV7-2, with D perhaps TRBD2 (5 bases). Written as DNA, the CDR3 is TGTGCCAGCAGGAGACTACTCCGGTCCGCCGGCACAGATACGCAGTATTTT. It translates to CASRRLLRSAGTDTQYF.